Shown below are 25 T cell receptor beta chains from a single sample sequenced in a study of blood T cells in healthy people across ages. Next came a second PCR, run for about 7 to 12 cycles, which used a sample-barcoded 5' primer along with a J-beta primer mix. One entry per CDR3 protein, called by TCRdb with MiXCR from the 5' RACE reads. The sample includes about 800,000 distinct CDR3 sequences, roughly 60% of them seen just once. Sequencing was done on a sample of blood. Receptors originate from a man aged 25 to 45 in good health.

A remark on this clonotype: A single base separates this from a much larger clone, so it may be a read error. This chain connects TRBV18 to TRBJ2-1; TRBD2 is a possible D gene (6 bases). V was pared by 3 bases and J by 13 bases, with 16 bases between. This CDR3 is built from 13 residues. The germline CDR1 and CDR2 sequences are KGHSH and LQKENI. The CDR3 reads CASSPPGEETQFF. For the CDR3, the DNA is TGTGCCAGCTCACCCCCGGGGGAAGAGACCCAGTTCTTC.

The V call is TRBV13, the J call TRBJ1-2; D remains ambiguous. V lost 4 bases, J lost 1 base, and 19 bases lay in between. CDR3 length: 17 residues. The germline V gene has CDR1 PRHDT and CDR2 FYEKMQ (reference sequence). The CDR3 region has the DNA TGTGCCAGCAGCTCGCCCCATACTCAGAGCCTTAACTATGGCTACACCTTC. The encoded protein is CASSSPHTQSLNYGYTF. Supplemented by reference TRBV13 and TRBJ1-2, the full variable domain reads AAGVIQSPRHLIKEKRETATLKCYPIPRHDTVYWYQQGPGQDPQFLISFYEKMQSDKGSIPDRFSAQQFSDYHSELNMSSLELGDSALYFCASSSPHTQSLNYGYTFGSGTRLTVV.

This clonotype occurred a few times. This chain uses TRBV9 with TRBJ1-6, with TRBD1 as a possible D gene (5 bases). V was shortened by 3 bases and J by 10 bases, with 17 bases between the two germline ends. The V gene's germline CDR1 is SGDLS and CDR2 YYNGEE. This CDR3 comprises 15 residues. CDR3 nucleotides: TGTGCCAGCAGCGGAACCGGGACGGCGGCCTCACCCCTCCACTTT. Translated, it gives CASSGTGTAASPLHF. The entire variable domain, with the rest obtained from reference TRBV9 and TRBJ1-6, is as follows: DSGVTQTPKHLITATGQRVTLRCSPRSGDLSVYWYQQSLDQGLQFLIQYYNGEERAKGNILERFSAQQFPDLHSELNLSSLELGDSALYFCASSGTGTAASPLHFGNGTRLTVT.

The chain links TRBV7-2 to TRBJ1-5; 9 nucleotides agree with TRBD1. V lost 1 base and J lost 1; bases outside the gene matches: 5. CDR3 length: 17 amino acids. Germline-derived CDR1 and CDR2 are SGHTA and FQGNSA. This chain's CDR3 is CASSLVGQGWSNQPQHF. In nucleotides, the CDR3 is TGTGCCAGCAGCTTAGTGGGACAGGGTTGGAGCAATCAGCCCCAGCATTTT.

CDR3 loop: CAWSEAVVNIQYF. The CDR3 DNA reads TGTGCCTGGAGTGAAGCGGTCGTAAACATTCAGTACTTC. This chain connects TRBV30 to TRBJ2-7; tentatively, D is TRBD2 (5 bases). The J call may not be correct, given that the DNA end is closer to TRBJ2-4. This CDR3 contains 13 residues. Per the germline V gene, CDR1 is GTSNPN and CDR2 is SVGIG (reference sequence).

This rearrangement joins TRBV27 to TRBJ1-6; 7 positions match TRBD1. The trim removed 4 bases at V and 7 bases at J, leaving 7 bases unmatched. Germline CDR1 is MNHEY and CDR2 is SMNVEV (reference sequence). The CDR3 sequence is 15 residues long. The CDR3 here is CASSSMTGTNSPLHF. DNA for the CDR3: TGTGCCAGCAGTTCGATGACAGGGACCAATTCACCCCTCCACTTT.

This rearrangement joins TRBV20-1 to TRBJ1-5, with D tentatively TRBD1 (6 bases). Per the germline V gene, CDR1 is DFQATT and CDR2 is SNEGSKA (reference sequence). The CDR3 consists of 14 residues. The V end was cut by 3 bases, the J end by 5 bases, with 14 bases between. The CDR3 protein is CSASVPGVHQPQHF. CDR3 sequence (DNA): TGCAGTGCTAGCGTCCCAGGGGTTCATCAGCCCCAGCATTTT.

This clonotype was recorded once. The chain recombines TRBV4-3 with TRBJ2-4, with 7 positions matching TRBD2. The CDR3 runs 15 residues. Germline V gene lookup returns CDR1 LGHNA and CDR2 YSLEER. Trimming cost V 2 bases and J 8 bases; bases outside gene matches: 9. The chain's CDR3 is CASSQQTGTKDIQYF. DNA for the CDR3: TGCGCCAGCAGCCAACAAACCGGGACTAAAGACATTCAGTACTTC.

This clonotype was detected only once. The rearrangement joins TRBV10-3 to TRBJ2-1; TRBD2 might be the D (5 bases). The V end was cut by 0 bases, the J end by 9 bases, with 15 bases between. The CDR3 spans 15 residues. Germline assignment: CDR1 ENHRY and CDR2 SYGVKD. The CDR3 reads CAISESAGSSGEQFF. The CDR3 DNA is TGTGCCATCAGTGAGTCGGCGGGTTCAAGCGGTGAGCAGTTCTTC.

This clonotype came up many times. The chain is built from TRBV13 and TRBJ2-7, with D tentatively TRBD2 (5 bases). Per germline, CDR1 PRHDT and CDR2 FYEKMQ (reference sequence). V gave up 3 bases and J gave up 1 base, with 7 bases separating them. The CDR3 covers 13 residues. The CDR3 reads CASSFGVSYEQYF. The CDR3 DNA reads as TGTGCCAGCAGCTTCGGGGTTTCCTACGAGCAGTACTTC.

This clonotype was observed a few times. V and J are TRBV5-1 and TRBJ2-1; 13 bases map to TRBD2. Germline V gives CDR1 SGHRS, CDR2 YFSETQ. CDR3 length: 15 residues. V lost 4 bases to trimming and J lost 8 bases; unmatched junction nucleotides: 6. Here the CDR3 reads CASSTTSGGVHEQFF. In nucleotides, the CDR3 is TGCGCCAGCAGCACCACTAGCGGGGGGGTACATGAGCAGTTCTTC. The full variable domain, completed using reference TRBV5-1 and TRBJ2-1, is KAGVTQTPRYLIKTRGQQVTLSCSPISGHRSVSWYQQTPGQGLQFLFEYFSETQRNKGNFPGRFSGRQFSNSRSEMNVSTLELGDSALYLCASSTTSGGVHEQFFGPGTRLTVL.

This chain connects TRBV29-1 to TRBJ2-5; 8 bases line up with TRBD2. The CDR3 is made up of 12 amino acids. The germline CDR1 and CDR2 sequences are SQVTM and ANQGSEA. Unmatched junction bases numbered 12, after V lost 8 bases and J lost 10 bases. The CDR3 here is CSIYSGGDYQYF. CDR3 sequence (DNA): TGCAGCATCTATTCCGGGGGGGATTACCAGTACTTC.

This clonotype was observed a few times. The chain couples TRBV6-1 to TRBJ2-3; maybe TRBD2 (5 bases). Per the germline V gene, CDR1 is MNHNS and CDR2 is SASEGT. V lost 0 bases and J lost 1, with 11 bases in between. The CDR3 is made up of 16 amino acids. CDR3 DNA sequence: TGTGCCAGCAGTGAAGCGACACTAGAGGGCACAGATACGCAGTATTTT. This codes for CASSEATLEGTDTQYF.

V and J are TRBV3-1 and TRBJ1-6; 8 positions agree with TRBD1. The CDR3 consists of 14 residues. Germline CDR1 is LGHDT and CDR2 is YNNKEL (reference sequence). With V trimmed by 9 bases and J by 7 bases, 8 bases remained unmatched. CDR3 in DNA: TGTGCCAGTAGGTCCGGGACAGGAAATTCACCCCTCCACTTT. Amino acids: CASRSGTGNSPLHF.

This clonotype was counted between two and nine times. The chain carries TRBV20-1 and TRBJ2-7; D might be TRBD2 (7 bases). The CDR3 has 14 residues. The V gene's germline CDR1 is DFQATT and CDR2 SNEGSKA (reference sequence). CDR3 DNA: TGCAGCGCGCAACCGGGACGGGGGGCCTTCGAGCAGTACTTC. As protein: CSAQPGRGAFEQYF.

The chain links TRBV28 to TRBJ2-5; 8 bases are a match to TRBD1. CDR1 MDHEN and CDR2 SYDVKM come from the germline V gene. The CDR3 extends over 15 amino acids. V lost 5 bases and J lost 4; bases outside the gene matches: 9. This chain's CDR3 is CASSRQGRPGETQYF. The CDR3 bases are TGTGCCAGCAGTAGACAGGGGCGGCCGGGAGAGACCCAGTACTTC.

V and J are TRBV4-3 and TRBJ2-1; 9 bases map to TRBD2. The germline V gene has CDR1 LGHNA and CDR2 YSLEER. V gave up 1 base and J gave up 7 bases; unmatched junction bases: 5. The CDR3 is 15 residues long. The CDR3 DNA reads TGCGCCAGCAGCCAAGTGGCGGGAGGGCGAAATGAGCAGTTCTTC. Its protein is CASSQVAGGRNEQFF.

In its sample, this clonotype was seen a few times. The CDR3 sequence is CSASRGSGGMNQPQHF. CDR3 bases: TGCAGTGCTAGTAGGGGGTCGGGCGGGATGAATCAGCCCCAGCATTTT. The rearrangement uses TRBV20-1 and TRBJ1-5, with a tentative D call TRBD1 (6 bases). Germline loops: CDR1 DFQATT, CDR2 SNEGSKA (reference sequence). The CDR3 covers 16 residues. Trimming took off 3 bases at V and 4 bases at J, with 19 bases between the two ends.

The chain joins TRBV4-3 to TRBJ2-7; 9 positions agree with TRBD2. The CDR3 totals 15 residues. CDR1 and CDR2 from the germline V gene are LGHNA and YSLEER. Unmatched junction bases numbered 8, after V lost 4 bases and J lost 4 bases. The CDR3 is CASSPQAGGWYEQYF. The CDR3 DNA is TGCGCCAGCAGCCCGCAAGCGGGAGGCTGGTACGAGCAGTACTTC.

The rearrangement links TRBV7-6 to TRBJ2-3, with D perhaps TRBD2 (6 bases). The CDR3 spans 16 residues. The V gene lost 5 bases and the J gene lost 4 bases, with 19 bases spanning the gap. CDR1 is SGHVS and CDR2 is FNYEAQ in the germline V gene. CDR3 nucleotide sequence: TGTGCCAGCAGCCTAGGGAGGAGGGGAATGCCAGATACGCAGTATTTT. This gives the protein CASSLGRRGMPDTQYF.

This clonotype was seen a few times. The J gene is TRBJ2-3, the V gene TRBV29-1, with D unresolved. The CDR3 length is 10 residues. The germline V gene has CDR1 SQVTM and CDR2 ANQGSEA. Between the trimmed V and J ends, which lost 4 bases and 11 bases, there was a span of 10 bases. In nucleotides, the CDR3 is TGCAGCGTTGCTGAGGTTAGGCAGTATTTT. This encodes CSVAEVRQYF.

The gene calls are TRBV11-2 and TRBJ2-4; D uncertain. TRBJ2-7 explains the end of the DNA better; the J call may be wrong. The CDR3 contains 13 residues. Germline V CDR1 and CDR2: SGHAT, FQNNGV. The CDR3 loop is CASSRASTYEQYF. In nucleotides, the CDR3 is TGTGCCAGCAGCCGCGCATCAACTTACGAGCAGTACTTC.

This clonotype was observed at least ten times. The CDR3 DNA follows: TGTGCCAGCAGCCCACAGGGAGCGGTTCGGGAGCAGTACTTC. Protein product: CASSPQGAVREQYF. V usage is TRBV7-2 and J usage is TRBJ2-7; tentatively, D is TRBD1 (6 bases). Trimming removed 5 bases at V and 7 bases at J, with 18 bases between. The CDR3 contains 14 residues. Looked up from germline, CDR1 is SGHTA and CDR2 is FQGNSA.

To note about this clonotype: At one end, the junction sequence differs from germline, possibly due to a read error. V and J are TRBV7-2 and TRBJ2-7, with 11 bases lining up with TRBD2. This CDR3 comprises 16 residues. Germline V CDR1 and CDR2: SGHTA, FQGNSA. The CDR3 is CASSLDSGRASHEQYF. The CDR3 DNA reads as TGTGCCAGCAGCTTAGATAGCGGGAGGGCCTCCCACGAGCAGTACTTC.

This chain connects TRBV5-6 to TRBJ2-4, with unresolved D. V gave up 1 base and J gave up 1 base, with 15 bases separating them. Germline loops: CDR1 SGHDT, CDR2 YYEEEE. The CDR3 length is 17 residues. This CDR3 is CASSLLPRPLAKNIQYF. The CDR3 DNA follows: TGTGCCAGCAGCTTGCTACCCAGGCCCCTCGCCAAAAACATTCAGTACTTC.